This TCR beta chain was identified in a study of cytomegalovirus exposure and HLA in healthy donors. Whole-study findings and limits: The authors later linked a missense DCLRE1C variant to TCR beta V- and J-gene trimming. The classifier reportedly diagnosed cytomegalovirus status with high specificity and sensitivity.

In nominal health when sampled, donors likely had unrecorded immune exposures nonetheless. The PCR used 60 Vbeta and 13 Jbeta primers. TCRdb keeps only in-frame clones here, not all; method: immunoSEQ multiplex PCR. The sample contains tens of thousands of clones, 7.5% to 8.5% of which appear only once. After removal of 5 bases from V and 0 bases from J, the junction contained 2 bases not matched to a gene. Germline V CDR1 and CDR2: SGHTA, FQGTGA. This CDR3 region has 16 residues. Concerning this clone itself: What it binds is not known.

The clonotype comes from a man over 45 in good health and CMV-seronegative. The chain is built from TRBV7-3 and TRBJ2-3; TRBD2 aligns across 13 bases. Source material: PBMCs. The CDR3 DNA is TGTGCCAGCAGCACGGGACTAGCGGGGAGCACAGATACGCAGTATTTT. Amino acids: CASSTGLAGSTDTQYF. Full variable domain (remainder filled in from reference TRBV7-3 and TRBJ2-3): GAGVSQTPSNKVTEKGKYVELRCDPISGHTALYWYRQSLGQGPEFLIYFQGTGAADDSGLPNDRFFAVRPEGSVSTLKIQRTERGDSAVYLCASSTGLAGSTDTQYFGPGTRLTVL.